This T cell receptor beta chain was found in a study of fetal regulatory T cell absence and autoimmunity. Study at large: Exocrine pancreas autoimmunity occurred in IPEX patients lacking clinical diabetes.

Germline loops: CDR1 DFQATT, CDR2 SNEGSKA (reference sequence). V lost 5 bases and J lost 3, with 8 bases in between. CDR3 length equals 11 residues. The data were produced by immunoSEQ multiplex PCR, yet TCRdb's version contains in-frame clones alone and is incomplete. The data hold about 46,000 clones, with about 80% observed a single time. This clone has only a few counts. The rearrangement links TRBV20-1 to TRBJ2-7; unclear D gene. The sample taken for sequencing was cord blood. The receptor's source is a newborn boy with IPEX syndrome. CDR3 nucleotide sequence: TGCAGTGCTCGTGACGGCTACGAGCAGTACTTC. Translating it yields CSARDGYEQYF.